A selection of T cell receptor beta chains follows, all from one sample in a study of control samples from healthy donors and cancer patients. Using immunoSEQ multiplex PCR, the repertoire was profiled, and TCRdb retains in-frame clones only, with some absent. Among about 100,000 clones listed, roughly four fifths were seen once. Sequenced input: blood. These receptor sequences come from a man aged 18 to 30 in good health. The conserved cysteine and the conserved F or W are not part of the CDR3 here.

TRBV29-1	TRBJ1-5	SPRAGGHNQPQH
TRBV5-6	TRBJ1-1	ASSPGGTEAF
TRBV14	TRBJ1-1	ASSQDWGHLNTEAF
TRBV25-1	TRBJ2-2	ASSLEGGRPGELF
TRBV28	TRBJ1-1	ASRVDREGEAF
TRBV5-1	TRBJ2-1	ASSLGQGGEQF
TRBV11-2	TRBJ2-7	ASSLGTPYEQY
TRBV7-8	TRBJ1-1	ASSLSGITNTEAF
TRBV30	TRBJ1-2	ACDTGAAGGYT
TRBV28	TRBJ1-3	ASSFPDRSSGNTIY
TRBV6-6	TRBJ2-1	ASSYSGGGATNEQF
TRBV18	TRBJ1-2	ASSPIQDYGYT
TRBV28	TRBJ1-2	ASSPGGHGYT
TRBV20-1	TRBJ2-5	SASSGKETQY
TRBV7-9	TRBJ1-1	ASSSTGADTEAF
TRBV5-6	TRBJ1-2	ASSIGQGNPYGYT
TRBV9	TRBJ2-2	ASSGVAGGLRGTGELF
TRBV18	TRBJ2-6	ASSPKVSGANVLT
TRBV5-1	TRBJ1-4	ASSWGQVGANEKLF
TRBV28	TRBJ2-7	ASSRASYEQY
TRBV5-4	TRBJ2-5	ASSLRGGMETQY
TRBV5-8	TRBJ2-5	ASSWRGARGETQY
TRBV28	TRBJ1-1	ASSFLGQANTEAF
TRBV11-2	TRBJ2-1	ASSWGTGGNNEQF
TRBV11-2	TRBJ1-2	ASSLDRTAYGYT
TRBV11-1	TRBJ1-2	ASSPRGPGHHDGYT
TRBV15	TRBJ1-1	ATSRDWGTEAF
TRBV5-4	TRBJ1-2	ASSLASGAGSYT